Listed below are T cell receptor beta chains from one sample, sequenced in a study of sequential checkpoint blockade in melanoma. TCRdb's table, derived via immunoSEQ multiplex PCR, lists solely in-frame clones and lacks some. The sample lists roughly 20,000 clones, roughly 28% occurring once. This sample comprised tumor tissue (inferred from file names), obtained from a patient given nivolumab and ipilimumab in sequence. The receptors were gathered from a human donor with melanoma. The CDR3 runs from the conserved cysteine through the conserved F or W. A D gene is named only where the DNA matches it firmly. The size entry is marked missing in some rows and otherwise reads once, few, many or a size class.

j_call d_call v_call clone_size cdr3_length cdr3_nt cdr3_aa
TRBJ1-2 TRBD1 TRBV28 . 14 TGTGCCAGCGATGCCGGACAGGGAGTTGATGGCTACACCTTC CASDAGQGVDGYTF
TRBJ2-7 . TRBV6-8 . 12 TGTGCCAGCAAGTACAGTTCCTACGAGCAGTACTTC CASKYSSYEQYF
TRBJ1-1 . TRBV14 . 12 TGTGCCAGCAGCCGTGGTATCACTGAAGCTTTCTTT CASSRGITEAFF
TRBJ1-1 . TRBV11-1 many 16 TGTGCCAGCAGCGCCCAAGGGCGGGGATATGGCACTGAAGCTTTCTTT CASSAQGRGYGTEAFF
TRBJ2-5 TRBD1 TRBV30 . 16 TGTGCCTGGGGACTTGGGACAGTAAAAACACGAGAGACCCAGTACTTC CAWGLGTVKTRETQYF
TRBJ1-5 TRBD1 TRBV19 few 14 TGTGCCAGTAGTGCGGGGACAGGGTATCAGCCCCAGCATTTT CASSAGTGYQPQHF
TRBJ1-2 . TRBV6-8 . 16 TGTGCCAGCAGTTACCTACCGGGACTGGTAAACTATGGCTACACCTTC CASSYLPGLVNYGYTF
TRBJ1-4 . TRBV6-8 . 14 TGTGCCAGCAAAGATCAGGGATGGAATGAAAAACTGTTTTTT CASKDQGWNEKLFF
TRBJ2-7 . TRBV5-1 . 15 TGCGCCAGCAGCTTGGAGCGATCGGGGTTGGGTGAGCAGTACTTC CASSLERSGLGEQYF
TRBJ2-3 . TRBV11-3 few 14 TGTGCCAGCAGCTTAGTTGGCGGCCCGGATACGCAGTATTTT CASSLVGGPDTQYF
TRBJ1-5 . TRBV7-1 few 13 TGTGCCAGCAGCGCAAACCGGGGGCAGCCCCAGCATTTT CASSANRGQPQHF
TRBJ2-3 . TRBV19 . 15 TGTGCCAGTAGTATCGGGCAGGGGGGCGCAGATACGCAGTATTTT CASSIGQGGADTQYF
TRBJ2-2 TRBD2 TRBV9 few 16 TGTGCCAGCAGCGTAGCGGCTAGCGGGGGAACCGGGGAGCTGTTTTTT CASSVAASGGTGELFF
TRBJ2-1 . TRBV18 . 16 TGTGCCAGCTCACCACCGAAGGGGTTCTCGTACGATGAGCAGTTCTTC CASSPPKGFSYDEQFF
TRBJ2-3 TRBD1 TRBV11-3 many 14 TGTGCCAGCAGCTACAGACCCAGGGGGGATACGCAGTATTTT CASSYRPRGDTQYF
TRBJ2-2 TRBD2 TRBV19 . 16 TGTGCCAGTAGTACGGGACTAGCGGCCAACACCGGGGAGCTGTTTTTT CASSTGLAANTGELFF
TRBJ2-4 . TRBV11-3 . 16 TGTGCCAGCAGCTTGAAAGGCCCAGAAGCCAAAAACATTCAGTACTTC CASSLKGPEAKNIQYF
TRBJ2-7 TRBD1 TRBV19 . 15 TGTGCCAGTAGTATTCAACAGGGGAACTCCTACGAGCAGTACTTC CASSIQQGNSYEQYF
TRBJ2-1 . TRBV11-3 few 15 TGTGCCAGCAGCTCGTTACAGGACCTAGCGTTAAGGCAGTTCTTC CASSSLQDLALRQFF
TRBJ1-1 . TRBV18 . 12 TGTGCCAGCTCACCTCCAGGGGCGAATCATTTCTTT CASSPPGANHFF
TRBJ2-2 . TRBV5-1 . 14 TGCGCCAGCAGCCCTGGACGGAACACCGGGGAGCTGTTTTTT CASSPGRNTGELFF
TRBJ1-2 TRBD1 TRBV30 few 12 TGTGCCTGGAGTTGGACAGGCTATGGCTACACCTTC CAWSWTGYGYTF
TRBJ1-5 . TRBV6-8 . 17 TGTGCCAGCAGCCTTCTTGCTCGGGCATATAGCAATCAGCCCCAGCATTTT CASSLLARAYSNQPQHF